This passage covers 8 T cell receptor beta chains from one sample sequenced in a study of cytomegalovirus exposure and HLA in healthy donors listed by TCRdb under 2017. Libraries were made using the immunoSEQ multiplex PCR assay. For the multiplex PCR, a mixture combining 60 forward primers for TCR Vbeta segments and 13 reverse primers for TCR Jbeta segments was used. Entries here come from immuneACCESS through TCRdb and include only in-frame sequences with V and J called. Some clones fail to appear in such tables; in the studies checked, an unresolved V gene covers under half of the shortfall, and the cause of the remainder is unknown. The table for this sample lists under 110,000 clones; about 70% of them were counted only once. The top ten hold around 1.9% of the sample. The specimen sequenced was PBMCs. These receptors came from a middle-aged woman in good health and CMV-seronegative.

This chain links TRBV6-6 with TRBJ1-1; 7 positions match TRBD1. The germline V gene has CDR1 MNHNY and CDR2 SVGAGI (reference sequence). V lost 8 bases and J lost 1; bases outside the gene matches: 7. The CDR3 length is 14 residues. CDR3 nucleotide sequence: TGTGCCAGCGACTCGCCAGGGGGGAACACTGAAGCTTTCTTT. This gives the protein CASDSPGGNTEAFF.

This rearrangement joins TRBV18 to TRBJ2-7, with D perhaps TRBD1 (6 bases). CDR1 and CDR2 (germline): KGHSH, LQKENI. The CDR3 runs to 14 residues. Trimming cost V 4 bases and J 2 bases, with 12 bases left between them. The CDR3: CASSQATGPYEQYF. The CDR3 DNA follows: TGTGCCAGCTCACAGGCGACAGGTCCCTACGAGCAGTACTTC. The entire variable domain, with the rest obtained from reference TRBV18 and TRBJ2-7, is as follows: NAGVMQNPRHLVRRRGQEARLRCSPMKGHSHVYWYRQLPEEGLKFMVYLQKENIIDESGMPKERFSAEFPKEGPSILRIQQVVRGDSAAYFCASSQATGPYEQYFGPGTRLTVT.

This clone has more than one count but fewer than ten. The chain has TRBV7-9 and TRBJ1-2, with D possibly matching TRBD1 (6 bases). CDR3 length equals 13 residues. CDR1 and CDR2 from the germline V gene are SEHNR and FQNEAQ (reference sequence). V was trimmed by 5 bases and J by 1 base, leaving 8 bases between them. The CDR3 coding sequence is TGTGCCAGCAGCGAGGGGGTTAACTATGGCTACACCTTC. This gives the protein CASSEGVNYGYTF.

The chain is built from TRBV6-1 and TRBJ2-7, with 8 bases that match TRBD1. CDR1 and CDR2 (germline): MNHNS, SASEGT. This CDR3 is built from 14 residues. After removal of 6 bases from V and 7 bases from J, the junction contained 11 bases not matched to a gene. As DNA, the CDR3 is TGTGCCAGCAGAAAAGCGAGGACAGGGCAAGAGCAGTACTTC. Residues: CASRKARTGQEQYF.

The CDR3 protein is CASSARQGYEQYF. The CDR3 bases are TGTGCCAGTAGTGCCCGACAGGGATACGAGCAGTACTTC. The V call is TRBV19, the J call TRBJ2-7; 7 nucleotides line up with TRBD1. Germline V gives CDR1 LNHDA, CDR2 SQIVND (reference sequence). CDR3 length: 13 residues. The ends lost 5 bases at V and 4 bases at J; junction bases unmatched: 5.

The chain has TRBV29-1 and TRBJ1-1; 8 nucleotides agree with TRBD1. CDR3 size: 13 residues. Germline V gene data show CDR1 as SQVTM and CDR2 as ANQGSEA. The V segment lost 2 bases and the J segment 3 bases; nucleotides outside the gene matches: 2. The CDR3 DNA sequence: TGCAGCGTTGAAAAACAGGGGGACACTGAAGCTTTCTTT. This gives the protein CSVEKQGDTEAFF.

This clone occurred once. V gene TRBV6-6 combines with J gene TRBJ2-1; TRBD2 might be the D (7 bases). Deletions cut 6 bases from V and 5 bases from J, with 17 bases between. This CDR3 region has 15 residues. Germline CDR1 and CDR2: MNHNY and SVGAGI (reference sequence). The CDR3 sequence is CASRGRGTGNNEQFF. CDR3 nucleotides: TGTGCCAGCAGAGGGAGGGGTACAGGGAACAATGAGCAGTTCTTC.

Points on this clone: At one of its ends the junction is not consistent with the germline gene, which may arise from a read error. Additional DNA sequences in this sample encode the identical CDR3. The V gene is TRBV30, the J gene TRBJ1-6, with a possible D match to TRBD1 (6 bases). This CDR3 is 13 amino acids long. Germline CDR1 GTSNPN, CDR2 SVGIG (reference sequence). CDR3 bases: TGTGCCTGGAGTCGGCAGGGGTATTCCCCCCTCCACTTT. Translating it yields CAWSRQGYSPLHF.